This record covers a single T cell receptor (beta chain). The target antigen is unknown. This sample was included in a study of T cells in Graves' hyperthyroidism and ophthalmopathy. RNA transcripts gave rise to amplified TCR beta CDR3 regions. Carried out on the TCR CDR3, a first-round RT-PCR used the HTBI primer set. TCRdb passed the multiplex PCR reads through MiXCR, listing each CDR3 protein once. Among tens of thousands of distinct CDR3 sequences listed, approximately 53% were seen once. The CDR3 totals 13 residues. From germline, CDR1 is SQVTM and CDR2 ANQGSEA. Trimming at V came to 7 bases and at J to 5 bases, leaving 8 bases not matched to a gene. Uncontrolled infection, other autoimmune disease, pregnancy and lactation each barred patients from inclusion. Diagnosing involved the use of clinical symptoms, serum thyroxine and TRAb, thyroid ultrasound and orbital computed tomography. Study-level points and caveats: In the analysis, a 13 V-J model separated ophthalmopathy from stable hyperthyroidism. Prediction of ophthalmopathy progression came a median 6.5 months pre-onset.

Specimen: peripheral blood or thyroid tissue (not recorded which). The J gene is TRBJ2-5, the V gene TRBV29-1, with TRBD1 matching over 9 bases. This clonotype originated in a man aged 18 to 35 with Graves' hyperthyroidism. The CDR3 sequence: CSAQGQGLETQYF. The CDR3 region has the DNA TGCAGCGCCCAGGGACAGGGATTGGAGACCCAGTACTTC.